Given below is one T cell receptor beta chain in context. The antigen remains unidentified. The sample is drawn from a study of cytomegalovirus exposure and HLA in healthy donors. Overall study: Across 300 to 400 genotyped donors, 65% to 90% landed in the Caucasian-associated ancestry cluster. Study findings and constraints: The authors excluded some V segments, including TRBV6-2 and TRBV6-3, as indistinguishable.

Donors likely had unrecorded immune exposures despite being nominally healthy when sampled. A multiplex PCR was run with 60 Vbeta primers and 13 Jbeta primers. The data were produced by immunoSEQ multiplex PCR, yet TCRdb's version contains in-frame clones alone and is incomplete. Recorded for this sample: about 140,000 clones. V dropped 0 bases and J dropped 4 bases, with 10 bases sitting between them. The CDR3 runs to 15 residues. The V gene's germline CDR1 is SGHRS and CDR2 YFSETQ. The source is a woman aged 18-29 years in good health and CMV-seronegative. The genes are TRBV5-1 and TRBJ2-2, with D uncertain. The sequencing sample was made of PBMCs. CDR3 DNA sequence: TGCGCCAGCAGCTTGGTGCAGGCCCCCACCGGGGAGCTGTTTTTT. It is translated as CASSLVQAPTGELFF.